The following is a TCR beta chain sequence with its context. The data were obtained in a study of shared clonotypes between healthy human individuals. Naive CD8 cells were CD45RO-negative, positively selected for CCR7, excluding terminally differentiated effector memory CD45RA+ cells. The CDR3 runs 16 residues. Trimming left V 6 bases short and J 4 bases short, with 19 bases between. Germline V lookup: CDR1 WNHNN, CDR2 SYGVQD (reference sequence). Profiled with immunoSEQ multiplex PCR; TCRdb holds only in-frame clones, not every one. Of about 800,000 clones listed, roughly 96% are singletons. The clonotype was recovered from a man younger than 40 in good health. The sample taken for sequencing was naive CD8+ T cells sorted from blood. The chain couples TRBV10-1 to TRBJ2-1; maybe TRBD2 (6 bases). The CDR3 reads CASSGLGGTRYNEQFF. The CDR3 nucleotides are TGCGCCAGCAGCGGTTTGGGCGGGACCCGATACAATGAGCAGTTCTTC.